Listed below are T cell receptor beta chains from one sample, sequenced in a study of blood T cells in healthy people across ages. TCRdb used MiXCR to reprocess the 5' RACE reads, holding one entry per CDR3 protein. The repertoire holds roughly 1,100,000 distinct CDR3 sequences, with about 25% as singletons. The same data also went into a second study, on T cells of mothers and their children.

Sequencing was carried out using blood. These receptors came from a girl aged 2 to 9 in good health. Each CDR3 is given with its conserved first and last residue. The D gene is left open where the match is weak. Expanded clones are given a class, and other clones once, few, many or no size at all.

abundance: few; v_gene: TRBV28; j_gene: TRBJ2-1; d_gene: .; CDR3aa: CASSSIHAGGLTGGWNEQFF; CDR3nt: TGTGCCAGCAGTTCAATCCATGCGGGGGGTTTGACAGGGGGATGGAATGAGCAGTTCTTC
abundance: few; v_gene: TRBV7-9; j_gene: TRBJ2-1; d_gene: .; CDR3aa: CASSLGRDRAFSYNEQFF; CDR3nt: TGTGCCAGCAGCTTAGGGAGGGACCGAGCTTTCTCCTACAATGAGCAGTTCTTC
abundance: .; v_gene: TRBV29-1; j_gene: TRBJ2-2; d_gene: .; CDR3aa: CSVEVVSEINTGELFF; CDR3nt: TGCAGCGTTGAAGTAGTCAGCGAAATAAACACCGGGGAGCTGTTTTTT
abundance: .; v_gene: TRBV28; j_gene: TRBJ2-5; d_gene: TRBD1; CDR3aa: CASSPGTGDPAQYF; CDR3nt: TGTGCCAGCAGCCCCGGGACAGGGGACCCGGCCCAGTACTTC
abundance: .; v_gene: TRBV12-3/TRBV12-4; j_gene: TRBJ1-5; d_gene: .; CDR3aa: CASSLAGTKSNQPQHF; CDR3nt: TGTGCCAGCAGTTTAGCCGGGACGAAGAGCAATCAGCCCCAGCATTTT
abundance: .; v_gene: TRBV5-1; j_gene: TRBJ2-1; d_gene: TRBD2; CDR3aa: CASSLAWGLAINNEQFF; CDR3nt: TGCGCCAGCAGCTTAGCCTGGGGACTAGCGATAAACAATGAGCAGTTCTTC
abundance: few; v_gene: TRBV7-8; j_gene: TRBJ2-7; d_gene: .; CDR3aa: CASSSDARSAYEQYF; CDR3nt: TGTGCCAGCAGCTCGGACGCTCGTTCCGCCTACGAGCAGTACTTC
abundance: few; v_gene: TRBV12-3/TRBV12-4; j_gene: TRBJ2-1; d_gene: .; CDR3aa: CASSFYILSYNEQFF; CDR3nt: TGTGCCAGCAGTTTCTACATTCTCTCCTACAATGAGCAGTTCTTC
abundance: few; v_gene: TRBV12-3/TRBV12-4; j_gene: TRBJ2-7; d_gene: .; CDR3aa: CASSLAVGSIYEQYF; CDR3nt: TGTGCCAGCAGTTTAGCGGTCGGGAGTATCTACGAGCAGTACTTC
abundance: few; v_gene: TRBV29-1; j_gene: TRBJ2-4; d_gene: .; CDR3aa: CSVAVVRDGNIQYF; CDR3nt: TGCAGCGTTGCAGTCGTCAGGGATGGAAACATTCAGTACTTC
abundance: few; v_gene: TRBV4-2; j_gene: TRBJ2-5; d_gene: TRBD2; CDR3aa: CASSQDELAGGQETQYF; CDR3nt: TGTGCCAGCAGCCAAGATGAACTAGCGGGGGGCCAAGAGACCCAGTACTTC
abundance: few; v_gene: TRBV4-3; j_gene: TRBJ2-3; d_gene: TRBD1; CDR3aa: CASSPNPGQGTDTQYF; CDR3nt: TGCGCCAGCAGCCCCAATCCGGGACAGGGAACAGATACGCAGTATTTT
abundance: .; v_gene: TRBV27; j_gene: TRBJ2-1; d_gene: .; CDR3aa: CASSLSNTGNEQFF; CDR3nt: TGTGCCAGCAGTTTATCGAACACAGGCAATGAGCAGTTCTTC
abundance: .; v_gene: TRBV29-1; j_gene: TRBJ1-1; d_gene: .; CDR3aa: CSVEDHRGRVAFF; CDR3nt: TGCAGCGTTGAAGATCACCGCGGAAGGGTAGCTTTCTTT
abundance: few; v_gene: TRBV20-1; j_gene: TRBJ2-7; d_gene: .; CDR3aa: CSASDQVEEYF; CDR3nt: TGCAGTGCTAGTGACCAGGTCGAGGAGTACTTC
abundance: few; v_gene: TRBV4-2; j_gene: TRBJ1-1; d_gene: .; CDR3aa: CASSQVAGGGWTEAFF; CDR3nt: TGTGCCAGCAGCCAAGTGGCGGGGGGAGGATGGACTGAAGCTTTCTTT
abundance: few; v_gene: TRBV3-1; j_gene: TRBJ2-1; d_gene: .; CDR3aa: CASSPLPGKTRNNEQFF; CDR3nt: TGTGCCAGCAGTCCATTACCAGGAAAGACTAGAAACAATGAGCAGTTCTTC
abundance: few; v_gene: TRBV29-1; j_gene: TRBJ2-2; d_gene: TRBD1; CDR3aa: CSGRQGVTGELFF; CDR3nt: TGCAGCGGCCGGCAGGGGGTAACCGGGGAGCTGTTTTTT
abundance: .; v_gene: TRBV7-3; j_gene: TRBJ2-1; d_gene: TRBD2; CDR3aa: CASSLVPGGDYNEQFF; CDR3nt: TGTGCCAGCAGCTTAGTCCCGGGAGGGGACTACAATGAGCAGTTCTTC